The T cell receptor beta chain under discussion was sequenced for a study of cytomegalovirus exposure and HLA in healthy donors. About the research overall: From donors who were HLA-typed, an early data release held approximately 80 million unique TCRs. Overall study results and limits: The only immune exposure information that was available was CMV serostatus. It was reported in a later analysis that an Asian-associated ancestry cluster showed fewer N-insertions than the roughly 710-donor mean.

Worth noting for this clone: Its specificity is unknown.

CDR1 is MRHNA, CDR2 SNTAGT, per germline. The V end lost 2 bases, the J end lost 4 bases, and 18 bases lay between the germline ends. The CDR3 spans 16 residues. 60 Vbeta and 13 Jbeta primers were used in PCR. Data came from immunoSEQ multiplex PCR; TCRdb stores just in-frame clones and leaves some out. The profile shows 100,000 to 150,000 clones, approximately 77% of them singletons. Sequenced material: PBMCs. This chain uses TRBV6-4 with TRBJ2-7; D may be TRBD1 (6 bases). This clonotype was obtained from a young man in good health and CMV-seronegative. CDR3 nucleotides: TGTGCCAGCAGTGACCCGCCCGGGGACAAGGAGTACGAGCAGTACTTC. Amino acids: CASSDPPGDKEYEQYF.